These T cell receptor beta chains were read from a single sample in a study of cytotoxic CD8 clonotypes in ibrutinib-treated CLL. Here immunoSEQ multiplex PCR was the method, and the copy in TCRdb shows in-frame clones only, minus some. The table includes roughly 180,000 clones, about two thirds detected once. This specimen was PBMCs, taken after 24 months of ibrutinib treatment. The receptors derive from a human donor with chronic lymphocytic leukemia. Both conserved end residues are part of each CDR3. A D gene is named only where the DNA matches it firmly. The size of a clone is reported for some rows only, either as once, few or many, or as a class for expanded clones.

J: TRBJ2-5; D: TRBD2; V: TRBV5-1; size: NA; DNA: TGCGCCAGCAGCTTGGTGCCAGCGGGGTACAAGCTTGGGGCAGAGACCCAGTACTTC; CDR3: CASSLVPAGYKLGAETQYF
J: TRBJ1-2; D: NA; V: TRBV30; size: few; DNA: TGTGCCTGGAGTGGAGGAAGGGGGTTGATCACCTTC; CDR3: CAWSGGRGLITF
J: TRBJ2-7; D: NA; V: TRBV5-4; size: NA; DNA: TGTGCCAGCAGCTCGACGACAGGCTACGAGCAGTACTTC; CDR3: CASSSTTGYEQYF
J: TRBJ2-7; D: NA; V: TRBV10-1; size: NA; DNA: TGCGCCAGCAGTGAGAATTCGGGGAAAGACGGCTACGAGCAGTACTTC; CDR3: CASSENSGKDGYEQYF
J: TRBJ1-1; D: NA; V: TRBV27; size: few; DNA: TGTGCCAGCAGTTTAGGCAGGCACACTGAAGCTTTCTTT; CDR3: CASSLGRHTEAFF
J: TRBJ2-1; D: TRBD2; V: TRBV11-3; size: few; DNA: TGTGCCAGCAGCTCCCAAACGGGAGGGTACCACAATGAGCAGTTCTTC; CDR3: CASSSQTGGYHNEQFF
J: TRBJ2-5; D: NA; V: TRBV11-2; size: NA; DNA: TGTGCCAGCAGTAGACAGGTTACAGAGACCCAGTACTTC; CDR3: CASSRQVTETQYF
J: TRBJ2-3; D: NA; V: TRBV4-3; size: NA; DNA: TGCGCCAGCAGCCAAGTGATATTTGGCGATACGCAGTATTTT; CDR3: CASSQVIFGDTQYF
J: TRBJ1-5; D: NA; V: TRBV23-1; size: NA; DNA: TGCGCCAGCAGTCAAGGGACCAATCAGCCCCAGCATTTT; CDR3: CASSQGTNQPQHF
J: TRBJ2-2; D: TRBD2; V: TRBV4-3; size: once; DNA: TGCGCCAGCAGCCAAGATCCTAGCGGGAGGAACACCGGGGAGCTGTTTTTT; CDR3: CASSQDPSGRNTGELFF
J: TRBJ2-2; D: NA; V: TRBV11-2; size: few; DNA: TGTGCCAGCACGCACCCCCGGGACACCTACACCGGGGAGCTGTTTTTT; CDR3: CASTHPRDTYTGELFF
J: TRBJ1-5; D: NA; V: TRBV15; size: NA; DNA: TGTGCCACCAGCAGCACCGGGGGAACCCTTCAGCCCCAGCATTTT; CDR3: CATSSTGGTLQPQHF
J: TRBJ2-3; D: NA; V: TRBV15; size: NA; DNA: TGTGCCACCAGCAGAGATCCCCTCGGGACCACAGATACGCAGTATTTT; CDR3: CATSRDPLGTTDTQYF
J: TRBJ2-7; D: NA; V: TRBV5-3; size: many; DNA: TGTGCCAGCAGCCAAGAATATGGACCTTACGAGCAGTACTTC; CDR3: CASSQEYGPYEQYF
J: TRBJ2-5; D: NA; V: TRBV27; size: few; DNA: TGTGCCAGCAGTCCCCACCCGGGCCCGGTAGAGACCCAGTACTTC; CDR3: CASSPHPGPVETQYF
J: TRBJ1-1; D: TRBD1; V: TRBV28; size: NA; DNA: TGTGCCAGCAGTTTACTGAGACAGGGCTACACTGAAGCTTTCTTT; CDR3: CASSLLRQGYTEAFF
J: TRBJ2-2; D: NA; V: TRBV30; size: NA; DNA: TGTGCCTGGGGATATAACACCGGGGAGCTGTTTTTT; CDR3: CAWGYNTGELFF
J: TRBJ2-5; D: NA; V: TRBV7-9; size: NA; DNA: TGTGCCAGCAGACAGGCGGGACATAAAGAGACCCAGTACTTC; CDR3: CASRQAGHKETQYF
J: TRBJ2-2; D: NA; V: TRBV19; size: NA; DNA: TGTGCCAGTAGTAAGAGGGAGAGCCAGTACGGGGAGCTGTTTTTT; CDR3: CASSKRESQYGELFF
J: TRBJ2-1; D: NA; V: TRBV6-6; size: NA; DNA: TGTGCCAGCAGTTACTCGAATCGGTACAATGAGCAGTTCTTC; CDR3: CASSYSNRYNEQFF
J: TRBJ1-5; D: TRBD1; V: TRBV4-1; size: NA; DNA: TGCGCCAGCAGCCAAAGTGGGGGACAGGGCAATCAGCCCCAGCATTTT; CDR3: CASSQSGGQGNQPQHF
J: TRBJ2-4; D: NA; V: TRBV18; size: NA; DNA: TGTGCCAGCTCTCCGGTGAAAGCCAAAAACATTCAGTACTTC; CDR3: CASSPVKAKNIQYF
J: TRBJ1-2; D: NA; V: TRBV29-1; size: few; DNA: TGCAGCGTTCCTGGGGCTTATGGCTACACCTTC; CDR3: CSVPGAYGYTF
J: TRBJ1-1; D: NA; V: TRBV5-4; size: NA; DNA: TGTGCCAGCAGTCTCGGGGGGACACTGAACACTGAAGCTTTCTTT; CDR3: CASSLGGTLNTEAFF
J: TRBJ1-5; D: NA; V: TRBV6-5; size: few; DNA: TGTGCCAGCAGTTACTCTACAGGGACCAATCAGCCCCAGCATTTT; CDR3: CASSYSTGTNQPQHF
J: TRBJ2-7; D: NA; V: TRBV7-8; size: NA; DNA: TGTGCCAGCAGCTCTTATTCGGGACCCTACGAGCAGTACTTC; CDR3: CASSSYSGPYEQYF
J: TRBJ2-7; D: TRBD2; V: TRBV5-1; size: NA; DNA: TGCGCCAGCAGCCCCGATACTAGCGGGAGGGGCGGAATGAGCTCCTACGAGCAGTACTTC; CDR3: CASSPDTSGRGGMSSYEQYF
J: TRBJ2-7; D: TRBD2; V: TRBV6-1; size: NA; DNA: TGTGCCAGCAAGAGTGCGGGAGTAAGCCACGAGCAGTACTTC; CDR3: CASKSAGVSHEQYF
J: TRBJ1-5; D: NA; V: TRBV10-3; size: few; DNA: TGTGCCATCAGTGATGGAGTTCAGCCCCAGCATTTT; CDR3: CAISDGVQPQHF
J: TRBJ2-2; D: NA; V: TRBV6-5; size: NA; DNA: TGTGCCAGCAGCCTTCTAGGTCCTTCAACCGGGGAGCTGTTTTTT; CDR3: CASSLLGPSTGELFF
J: TRBJ2-3; D: TRBD2; V: TRBV4-1; size: NA; DNA: TGCGCCAGCGGCCAAGGATCGCTAGCGGGAGGTAGAGATACGCAGTATTTT; CDR3: CASGQGSLAGGRDTQYF
J: TRBJ1-1; D: TRBD1; V: TRBV7-9; size: NA; DNA: TGTGCCAGCAAATCCGGACAGGGGAACACTGAAGCTTTCTTT; CDR3: CASKSGQGNTEAFF
J: TRBJ1-1; D: NA; V: TRBV6-6; size: NA; DNA: TGTGCCAGCACACACCCAGTAGGTACTGAAGCTTTCTTT; CDR3: CASTHPVGTEAFF
J: TRBJ2-1; D: NA; V: TRBV19; size: NA; DNA: TGTGCCAGTAGTATTGGCCTAGCGTTATACAATGAGCAGTTCTTC; CDR3: CASSIGLALYNEQFF
J: TRBJ2-1; D: TRBD2; V: TRBV5-1; size: NA; DNA: TGCGCCAGCAGCACCGGACTAGCGGGGACAGAGCAGTTCTTC; CDR3: CASSTGLAGTEQFF
J: TRBJ1-1; D: NA; V: TRBV28; size: NA; DNA: TGTGCCAGCAGTTTATGGCAACCGATAAACACTGAAGCTTTCTTT; CDR3: CASSLWQPINTEAFF
J: TRBJ1-2; D: TRBD1; V: TRBV6-6; size: NA; DNA: TGTGCCAGCAGTTGGGACAGAACGTCATCCTATGGCTACACCTTC; CDR3: CASSWDRTSSYGYTF
J: TRBJ2-2; D: NA; V: TRBV7-3; size: NA; DNA: TGTGCCAGCAGCTTAACGGTGATGACAGCGCCCACCGGGGAGCTGTTTTTT; CDR3: CASSLTVMTAPTGELFF
J: TRBJ1-3; D: TRBD1; V: TRBV5-1; size: NA; DNA: TGCGCCAGCAGCCCCGACAGGGTCGGAAACACCATATATTTT; CDR3: CASSPDRVGNTIYF
J: TRBJ2-3; D: NA; V: TRBV2; size: NA; DNA: TGTGCCAGCAGCCTTAGGGTTAGCACAGATACGCAGTATTTT; CDR3: CASSLRVSTDTQYF
J: TRBJ2-7; D: NA; V: TRBV18; size: NA; DNA: TGTGCCAGCTCAGACCTGAGCTACGAGCAGTACTTC; CDR3: CASSDLSYEQYF